The source of this T cell receptor beta chain is a study of cytotoxic CD8 clonotypes in ibrutinib-treated CLL (dated by TCRdb to the early 2020s). Turning to the overall study: In this cohort, 15 patients were treatment-naive and approximately twelve were relapsed/refractory, while some 18 had unmutated IGHV. Responses were partial in 24 patients and complete in 2; after median approximately 69 months follow-up, about 14 stayed in remission and approximately 12 progressed. Response samples were taken after a median of 12 months on treatment, ranging from about 6 to 36 months. An average of around 250,000 productive templates and tens of thousands of productive rearrangements was obtained per sample. Longitudinal samples were available for about 30% of the roughly 86 trial participants. Cryopreserved peripheral blood mononuclear cells were collected at three points: before therapy, at response, and at either sustained remission or disease progression.

For TCR beta library preparation, approximately 2 micrograms of genomic DNA were isolated from cryopreserved PBMCs. Longitudinal blood samples from CLL patients on ibrutinib monotherapy underwent high-throughput TCR beta sequencing. The patients took part in an open-label, single-center phase 2 trial of ibrutinib monotherapy. As to this clone: What antigen it recognizes has not been identified. The record has no base qualities; no much larger clone is one base away.

Overall results and qualifications from the work: Clonality rose at ibrutinib response, remained stable during sustained remission, and dropped back toward baseline at progression. Baseline clonality exceeded that of age-matched healthy donors and correlated strongly with circulating CD8+ T-cell counts. Sustained-remission and progressing patients did not have matched sampling times, and lymph node repertoires were not examined. Public clonotypes were rare and either shrank or stayed stable during treatment, and the rise in clonality at ibrutinib response reflected expansion of private clonotypes.

The goal of deep resolution MiSeq sequencing was a depth between 1 in 1 million and 1 in 200,000 T cells, and coverage averaged 10x per clonotype. The immunoSEQ hsTCRB Kit was used to generate the TCR beta libraries. Under the source paper's analysis protocol: ImmunoSEQ Data Assistant and ImmunoSEQ Analyzer were used for data analysis, and V, D and J genes were assigned according to IMGT definitions. Clonality, which ranges from 0 to 1, was calculated by subtracting the normalized Shannon entropy of productive rearrangement frequencies from one. Only overrepresented clonotypes making up at least 0.05% of each patient's repertoire were included in the public clonotype analysis. Repertoires from 10 to 15 age-matched healthy donors in immuneACCESS were used as clonality controls. As stored in TCRdb, this immuneACCESS dataset retains in-frame rearrangements with V and J assigned. A fraction of the clones does not appear; measured against another copy, unresolved V genes explain less than half of the discrepancy, and the remainder lacks a known reason. The V and J calls and clone size are taken from that table; D and trimming were inferred from the DNA. The sample has about 310,000 clones on record, almost 80% of them singletons. About 6.3% of the sample rests with the top ten.

CDR1 and CDR2, per the germline V gene, are SGHTA and FQGNSA. V loses 2 bases, J loses 4 bases, and the germline ends lie 15 bases apart. Including cysteine and phenylalanine, the CDR3 has 16 amino acids. Only the CDR3 part of the read is kept: 48 bases, read in frame from the first base. This receptor was obtained from a human donor with chronic lymphocytic leukemia. Recombination joined TRBV7-2 with TRBJ2-1; the D gene cannot be named for sure. Source: PBMCs, taken before ibrutinib treatment. The nucleotides read TGTGCCAGCAGCTTACTGGCCACGATGGGATACAATGAGCAGTTCTTC. The translation is CASSLLATMGYNEQFF.